One sample yielded the 18 T cell receptor beta chains listed below, sequenced in a study of cytomegalovirus exposure and HLA in healthy donors. Amplification used 60 Vbeta primers and 13 Jbeta primers. The repertoire was sequenced with immunoSEQ multiplex PCR; TCRdb's copy has only in-frame clones and lacks some. The sample yields about 180,000 clones, approximately 88% seen once. Material for sequencing was PBMCs. The receptor source for this set is a man aged 30 to 45 in good health and CMV-seronegative.

The table lists this clone with a few counts. CDR3: CASSEIDSSYNEQFF. The CDR3 nucleotides read TGTGCCAGCAGTGAAATAGACTCTTCCTACAATGAGCAGTTCTTC. J is TRBJ2-1 and V is TRBV6-1; D gene ambiguous. The germline V and J ends were trimmed by 2 bases and 1 base, with 9 bases remaining between them. The CDR3 is 15 residues long. From germline, CDR1 is MNHNS and CDR2 SASEGT.

The gene calls are TRBV7-6 and TRBJ2-5; TRBD1 matches at 11 bases. The DNA matches TRBJ2-7 better at its end, which makes the J call doubtful. The length of the CDR3 is 15 residues. The V gene's germline CDR1 is SGHVS and CDR2 FNYEAQ. CDR3 coding DNA: TGTGCCAGCAGCCTGGGACAGGGGGAGTGGTACGAGCAGTACTTC. This translates into CASSLGQGEWYEQYF.

The J gene is TRBJ1-3, the V gene TRBV5-6, with D hard to call. Germline-derived CDR1 and CDR2 are SGHDT and YYEEEE. The CDR3 has 14 amino acids. Trimming left V 4 bases short and J 1 base short, with 9 bases between. The CDR3 protein is CASSDTHSGNTIYF. CDR3 nucleotide sequence: TGTGCCAGCAGCGACACTCATTCTGGAAACACCATATATTTT.

This chain connects TRBV10-3 to TRBJ2-7; D is unresolved. The CDR3 length is 14 residues. Between the trimmed V and J ends, which lost 2 bases and 2 bases, there was a span of 10 bases. Germline CDR1 reads ENHRY; CDR2 reads SYGVKD. The CDR3 DNA reads TGTGCCATCAGTGAGAGTCACAGAACCTACGAGCAGTACTTC. Protein sequence: CAISESHRTYEQYF.

This clone was counted only a few times. The CDR3 DNA is TGTGCCAGCAGAACGGGGGGGGCAAACTATGGCTACACCTTC. Translated, it gives CASRTGGANYGYTF. This sequence joins TRBV7-2 and TRBJ1-2; tentative D call: TRBD1 (6 bases). V was cut by 6 bases and J by 2 bases, with 13 bases left in between. Germline V gives CDR1 SGHTA, CDR2 FQGNSA. CDR3 length equals 14 residues.

The gene calls are TRBV6-5 and TRBJ1-1; no clear D gene. This CDR3 is built from 15 residues. Trimming cost V 5 bases and J 6 bases, with 19 bases left between them. The germline V gene encodes CDR1 MNHEY and CDR2 SVGAGI. Written as DNA, the CDR3 is TGTGCCAGCAGTCCCCCGGCGGGGTCGGTCGCTGAAGCTTTCTTT. Protein: CASSPPAGSVAEAFF.

The chain recombines TRBV5-1 with TRBJ1-1, with D uncertain. Trimming left V 0 bases short and J 4 bases short, with 10 bases between. CDR1 is SGHRS and CDR2 is YFSETQ in the germline V gene. The CDR3 has 14 amino acids. Here the CDR3 reads CASSLEHLITEAFF. As DNA, the CDR3 is TGCGCCAGCAGCTTGGAGCATCTAATCACTGAAGCTTTCTTT.

This rearrangement joins TRBV19 to TRBJ2-2, with 7 bases fitting TRBD2. The junction had 7 bases not matched to a gene; V was cut back by 5 bases and J by 4 bases. The length of the CDR3 is 15 residues. Germline CDR1 LNHDA, CDR2 SQIVND (reference sequence). CDR3 amino acids: CASSVRRELTGELFF. The CDR3 coding sequence is TGTGCCAGTAGTGTCCGGCGGGAGCTCACCGGGGAGCTGTTTTTT.

In regard to this clone: One end of the junction fails to match germline, which may point to a read error. This chain links TRBV7-9 with TRBJ1-1; 10 bases map to TRBD1. The germline gives CDR1 SEHNR, CDR2 FQNEAQ (reference sequence). The CDR3 contains 13 residues. The CDR3 nucleotides are TGTTCCAGCAGTCGGGACAGGGGATCTGAAGCTTTCTTT. It encodes CSSSRDRGSEAFF.

CDR3 coding DNA: TGTGCCAGCAGCTTACAGCTCCGCTCCTACGAGCAGTACTTC. This encodes CASSLQLRSYEQYF. The rearrangement joins TRBV5-4 to TRBJ2-7; D is unresolved. The CDR3 is 14 amino acids. The V and J ends lost 2 bases and 0 bases respectively, with 9 bases between them. CDR1 SGHNT and CDR2 YYREEE come from the germline V gene (reference sequence).

The chain uses TRBV4-1 and TRBJ2-7; TRBD2 matches 9 bases. CDR1 is MGHRA and CDR2 is YSYEKL in the germline V gene. V shed 4 bases, J shed 5 bases, and the junction held 9 bases outside the gene matches. The CDR3 totals 15 residues. In DNA, the CDR3 is TGCGCCAGCAGCCTCCAGCGGGAGGATATTAACGAGCAGTACTTC. This encodes CASSLQREDINEQYF.

The CDR3 sequence is CASSRVRGDTEAFF. The CDR3 coding sequence is TGTGCCAGTAGTAGGGTGCGGGGAGACACTGAAGCTTTCTTT. The chain has TRBV19 and TRBJ1-1, with D unclear. The CDR3 has 14 residues. Germline CDR1 LNHDA, CDR2 SQIVND (reference sequence). Trimming shortened V by 4 bases and J by 3 bases, and 12 bases separated the two germline ends.

This clone turned up a few times. The chain joins TRBV4-1 to TRBJ1-4, with D perhaps matching TRBD1 (6 bases). In germline, CDR1 is MGHRA, CDR2 YSYEKL. V shed 0 bases and J shed 8 bases, with 13 bases lying between them. CDR3 size: 15 residues. CDR3 sequence (DNA): TGCGCCAGCAGCCAAGATGATAGGGGGATGGAAAAACTGTTTTTT. Translation gives CASSQDDRGMEKLFF.

The rearrangement links TRBV5-3 to TRBJ2-2; TRBD2 matches 10 bases. TRBV5-3 is noted as an ORF with a role that remains uncertain. V lost 3 bases, J lost 1 base, and 3 bases stayed unmatched. The CDR3 has 16 amino acids. As DNA, the CDR3 is TGTGCCAGAAGCTCCCAGCGGGGGGGGAACACCGGGGAGCTGTTTTTT. It yields the protein CARSSQRGGNTGELFF.

The table lists this clone with a count of one. The chain joins TRBV5-8 to TRBJ1-5, with 7 bases lining up with TRBD1. The ends lost 6 bases at V and 3 bases at J; junction bases unmatched: 12. The CDR3 sequence is 16 residues long. Germline V CDR1 and CDR2: SGHTS, YDEGEE. CDR3 amino acids: CASTQETGRYNQPQHF. CDR3 coding DNA: TGTGCCAGCACCCAAGAGACAGGGAGGTACAATCAGCCCCAGCATTTT.

CDR3 DNA: TGCGCCAGCAGCCAAGGGACTAGCTACGAGCAGTACTTC. Encoded protein: CASSQGTSYEQYF. The chain links TRBV4-1 to TRBJ2-7; 7 bases are shared with TRBD2. Trimming cost V 1 base and J 3 bases; bases outside gene matches: 0. The CDR3 contains 13 residues. Germline assignment: CDR1 MGHRA and CDR2 YSYEKL.

This clone was counted a few times. The chain employs TRBV11-3 and TRBJ1-2; the D gene is possibly TRBD1 (5 bases). Trimming cost V 0 bases and J 3 bases, with 14 bases left between them. The germline V gene encodes CDR1 SGHNT and CDR2 YENEEA. This CDR3 region has 16 residues. CDR3 sequence reads: CASSLEGRGSDYGYTF. The CDR3 DNA sequence: TGTGCCAGCAGCTTAGAAGGAAGGGGTTCGGACTATGGCTACACCTTC.

This clone was counted a single time. V gene TRBV6-5 combines with J gene TRBJ2-3, with TRBD1 matching 8 bases. With V trimmed by 4 bases and J by 5 bases, 11 bases remained unmatched. In germline, CDR1 is MNHEY, CDR2 SVGAGI. This CDR3 contains 16 residues. CDR3 DNA: TGTGCCAGCAGTTTCGAACTCAGGGGGCCGGGAGATACGCAGTATTTT. Translating gives CASSFELRGPGDTQYF.